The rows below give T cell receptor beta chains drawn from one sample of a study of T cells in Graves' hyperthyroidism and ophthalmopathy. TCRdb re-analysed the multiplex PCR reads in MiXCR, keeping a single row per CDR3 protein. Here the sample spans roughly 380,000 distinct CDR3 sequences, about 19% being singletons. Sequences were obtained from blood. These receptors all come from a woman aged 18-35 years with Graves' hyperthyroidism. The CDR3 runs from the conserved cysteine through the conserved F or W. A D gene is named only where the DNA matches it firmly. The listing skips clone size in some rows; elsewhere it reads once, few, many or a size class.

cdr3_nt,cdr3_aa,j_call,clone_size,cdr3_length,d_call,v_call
TGTGCCAGCAGCCTTCTTGGCGGGGGGGCTAGCGAGCAGTACTTC,CASSLLGGGASEQYF,TRBJ2-7,many,15,TRBD2,TRBV7-3
TGTGCCAGCAGTTACGATCGGAGCGGGAGGGCCTTATACTTC,CASSYDRSGRALYF,TRBJ2-7,.,14,TRBD2,TRBV6-2/TRBV6-3
TGCAGCGCCCGACGCACCGGGGAGCTGTTTTTT,CSARRTGELFF,TRBJ2-2,many,11,.,TRBV29-1
TGCAGCGTTGAATGGGCGGATTCCTACGAGCAGTACTTC,CSVEWADSYEQYF,TRBJ2-7,many,13,.,TRBV29-1
TGCGCCAGGACTAGGGGCCAGCCCCAGCATTTT,CARTRGQPQHF,TRBJ1-5,many,11,.,TRBV10-1
TGTGCCAGTAGTATACCCGGCCAGGGTGGGACCGGGGAGCTGTTTTTT,CASSIPGQGGTGELFF,TRBJ2-2,few,16,.,TRBV19
TGTGCCAGCAGTTTATCCCAGGACGGAGCGAACACCGGGGAGCTGTTTTTT,CASSLSQDGANTGELFF,TRBJ2-2,.,17,.,TRBV27
TGCGCCAGCAGTGAGTCGCCGAACACCGGGGAGCTGTTTTTT,CASSESPNTGELFF,TRBJ2-2,few,14,.,TRBV10-1
TGTGCCAGCAGCTTAGTTTTGGGCGGGGGCAAAAACATTAAGTACTTC,CASSLVLGGGKNIKYF,TRBJ2-4,few,16,.,TRBV13
TGTGCCAGCAGCACGCAGGCGCCCCTCTATGGCTACACCTTC,CASSTQAPLYGYTF,TRBJ1-2,.,14,.,TRBV7-9
TGCGCCAGCAGCCCGACCGATCTGGGGTGGAGGGTGAACACTGAAGCTTTCTTT,CASSPTDLGWRVNTEAFF,TRBJ1-1,many,18,.,TRBV5-1
TGTGCCAGCAGTTGGGACAGGGGTGGCTACACCTTC,CASSWDRGGYTF,TRBJ1-2,many,12,TRBD1,TRBV6-5
TGCGCCAGCAGCTCCCTACAAATTACCGGGACAGGGATCGTCGGGGAGCTGTTTTTT,CASSSLQITGTGIVGELFF,TRBJ2-2,few,19,TRBD1,TRBV5-1
TGCAGTGCTAGTCGGCCTCAGCAAGGCTACACCTTC,CSASRPQQGYTF,TRBJ1-2,many,12,.,TRBV20-1
TGCGCCAGCAGCCAAGGAGACCGGGAGACCCAGTACTTC,CASSQGDRETQYF,TRBJ2-5,.,13,.,TRBV4-1
TGCGCCAGCAGCTTGGGGGACTTATGGGACGAGCAGTACTTC,CASSLGDLWDEQYF,TRBJ2-7,many,14,.,TRBV5-1
TGTGCCAGCCTAACCAGAAATCGGGGGAACAATCAGCCCCAGCATTTT,CASLTRNRGNNQPQHF,TRBJ1-5,many,16,.,TRBV28
TGTGCCAGCAGTTTATTTGGGCGAACTGGAAACACCATATATTTT,CASSLFGRTGNTIYF,TRBJ1-3,many,15,.,TRBV12-3/TRBV12-4
TGTGCCAGCACCTTGGACGATTCTGGAACTGAAGCTTTCTTT,CASTLDDSGTEAFF,TRBJ1-1,many,14,.,TRBV6-1
TGTGCCAGCAGTTTAGAGGGCCGGGGCGGGGAGCTGTTTTTT,CASSLEGRGGELFF,TRBJ2-2,many,14,.,TRBV27
TGTGCCAGCGGAAGGAGGAACACTGAAGCTTTCTTT,CASGRRNTEAFF,TRBJ1-1,many,12,.,TRBV3-1
TGTGCCAGTACCCTAGGGGGGGCGCGGGATGGCTACACCTTC,CASTLGGARDGYTF,TRBJ1-2,many,14,.,TRBV19
TGCGCCAGCAGCTTGACGGCAGGGGGGTTCTCTGGAAACACCATATATTTT,CASSLTAGGFSGNTIYF,TRBJ1-3,many,17,TRBD1,TRBV5-1
TGTGTCAGCAGCTTACCGTACCAAGAGACCCTGTACTTC,CVSSLPYQETLYF,TRBJ2-5,.,13,.,TRBV7-9
TGCGCCAGCAGCTTGAGGCGACAGGGGATCGGCTACACCTTC,CASSLRRQGIGYTF,TRBJ1-2,many,14,TRBD1,TRBV5-1
TGTGCCATCAGACAGGGGTGGAAGCAGCCCCAGCATTTT,CAIRQGWKQPQHF,TRBJ1-5,many,13,TRBD1,TRBV10-3
TGTGCCAGCAGCCGGCGGCAGGGAGCGAACATTCAGTACTTC,CASSRRQGANIQYF,TRBJ2-4,many,14,.,TRBV6-1
TGTGCCAGCAGCAAATACGAATTGGACTCTTCCGAGCAGTACTTC,CASSKYELDSSEQYF,TRBJ2-7,many,15,.,TRBV7-9
TGTGCCAGCAGTTTAAGCAGGGAGGGATATGGCTACACCTTC,CASSLSREGYGYTF,TRBJ1-2,many,14,.,TRBV28
TGTGCCAGCAGTCGGACCGATCAGCCCCAGCATTTT,CASSRTDQPQHF,TRBJ1-5,many,12,.,TRBV28
TGTGCCAGCAGTGGTGACAGGACAGAAGAGACCCAGTACTTC,CASSGDRTEETQYF,TRBJ2-5,.,14,.,TRBV2
TGTGCCAGCAGCGTAGCTACGAGGGGCGGAGGGGAGCTGTTTTTT,CASSVATRGGGELFF,TRBJ2-2,.,15,.,TRBV9
TGCGCCAGCAGCTTGGGTGGGACAGGGACCACAGATACGCAGTATTTT,CASSLGGTGTTDTQYF,TRBJ2-3,many,16,TRBD1,TRBV5-1
TGTGCCAGTAACGATCAGCCCCAGCATTTT,CASNDQPQHF,TRBJ1-5,.,10,.,TRBV19
TGTGCCAGCAGCTTAACTGGGGACCTCAATCAGCCCCAGCATTTT,CASSLTGDLNQPQHF,TRBJ1-5,.,15,.,TRBV7-2
TGTGCCAGCAGTCCAGGTGTGGAGGTAGGTCAGCCCCAGCATTTT,CASSPGVEVGQPQHF,TRBJ1-5,many,15,.,TRBV12-3/TRBV12-4
TGTGCCAGCAGTGAGACTAGCGGGGGAAAAGAGACCCAGTACTTC,CASSETSGGKETQYF,TRBJ2-5,many,15,TRBD2,TRBV28
TGTGCCAGCAGGAGGGGCGTGGTGGGCTGGGCCGAAAACACTGAAGCTTTCTTT,CASRRGVVGWAENTEAFF,TRBJ1-1,many,18,.,TRBV2
TGTGCCGTCAGTGGGGGGTTGGACTACGAGCAGTACTTC,CAVSGGLDYEQYF,TRBJ2-7,many,13,.,TRBV6-1
TGTGCCAGCAGTGAATCGACAGGGGCTGGAAACACCATATATTTT,CASSESTGAGNTIYF,TRBJ1-3,many,15,TRBD1,TRBV12-3/TRBV12-4
TGTGCCATCAGTGAGTCTCCCGGGATACTTAATGAAAAACTGTTTTTT,CAISESPGILNEKLFF,TRBJ1-4,few,16,.,TRBV10-3
TGTGCCAGCAGTCGACAGGGCTACACCTTC,CASSRQGYTF,TRBJ1-2,.,10,.,TRBV12-3/TRBV12-4
TGTGCCAGCAGTTTATGGGCAGCGAACACTGAAGCTTTCTTT,CASSLWAANTEAFF,TRBJ1-1,many,14,.,TRBV28
TGTGCCACCACCGCCGGAGGGGACCTCCAAGAGACCCAGTACTTC,CATTAGGDLQETQYF,TRBJ2-5,many,15,.,TRBV24-1
TGTGCCAGCAGTTTCGGACCGATCCAAGAGACCCAGTACTTC,CASSFGPIQETQYF,TRBJ2-5,many,14,.,TRBV7-2
TGTGCCAGCAGTTACTTAATGCAGAACACTGAAGCTTTCTTT,CASSYLMQNTEAFF,TRBJ1-1,many,14,.,TRBV6-5
TGTGCCAGCAGAAAGCTGGACAACCACTACGAGCAGTACTTC,CASRKLDNHYEQYF,TRBJ2-7,.,14,.,TRBV6-1
TGTGCCAGCAGTGATGGGTACGGTCAGCCCCAGCATTTT,CASSDGYGQPQHF,TRBJ1-5,many,13,.,TRBV6-1
TGTGCCAGCAGCTCCGGGCCTCACACTGAAGCTTTCTTT,CASSSGPHTEAFF,TRBJ1-1,.,13,.,TRBV6-2/TRBV6-3
TGTGCCAGCAGTGAAGCGGTGGAAGGGATCTCCTACGAGCAGTACTTC,CASSEAVEGISYEQYF,TRBJ2-7,.,16,.,TRBV6-1
TGTGCCAGCAGCCAACCCCCCGGCCGGGGGGGGTCCTCCTACGAGCAGTACTTC,CASSQPPGRGGSSYEQYF,TRBJ2-7,.,18,TRBD2,TRBV12-3/TRBV12-4
TGTGCTAGCAGCCGAGGGGCCCGGGAAGCTTTCTTT,CASSRGAREAFF,TRBJ1-1,.,12,.,TRBV7-7
TGTGCCAGCGAAGAGGGGAACACTGAAGCTTTCTTT,CASEEGNTEAFF,TRBJ1-1,many,12,.,TRBV12-3/TRBV12-4
TGTGCCAGCAGCGTTCCAACTCCGGGCCCAGCAGGGGAAGAGACCCAGTACTTC,CASSVPTPGPAGEETQYF,TRBJ2-5,many,18,.,TRBV9